A selection of T cell receptor beta chains follows, all from one sample in a study of blood T cell repertoires in COVID-19. Generated by immunoSEQ multiplex PCR, the TCRdb table keeps only in-frame clones and is missing some. The repertoire includes over 100,000 clones, approximately 74% of them detected once, and approximately 2% sits in the top ten. Sequencing used peripheral blood. The source of these receptors is a woman aged 70-85 years with acute or convalescent COVID-19. Both conserved end residues are part of each CDR3. The order of the fields is D gene, clone size, J gene, V gene, CDR3 DNA, CDR3 protein. D genes are given only for firm matches. Clone size is given for some rows only: seen once, a few or many times, or a class if the clone is expanded.

D: NA
size: few
J: TRBJ2-1
V: TRBV12-5
DNA: TGTGCTAGCCGACAGGCCACAACACCGTACAATGAGCAGTTCTTC
CDR3: CASRQATTPYNEQFF

D: TRBD1
size: few
J: TRBJ1-2
V: TRBV2
DNA: TGTGCCAGCAGTGAAGCTTCGGGACAGGAGAGTCTCTATGGCTACACCTTC
CDR3: CASSEASGQESLYGYTF

D: NA
size: NA
J: TRBJ2-3
V: TRBV24-1
DNA: TGTGCCACCAGTGAGACAGGTCTTAGCACAGATACGCAGTATTTT
CDR3: CATSETGLSTDTQYF

D: NA
size: NA
J: TRBJ2-1
V: TRBV5-3
DNA: TGTGCCAGAAGCCCCCCCATCAGCTCCTACAATGAGCAGTTCTTC
CDR3: CARSPPISSYNEQFF

D: NA
size: NA
J: TRBJ2-6
V: TRBV5-1
DNA: TGCGCCAGCAGCCCTAGGACAGCAGGCTCTGGGGCCAACGTCCTGACTTTC
CDR3: CASSPRTAGSGANVLTF

D: NA
size: NA
J: TRBJ1-3
V: TRBV2
DNA: TGTGCCAGCAGCCCCGAGGGAGGGTACACCATATATTTT
CDR3: CASSPEGGYTIYF

D: NA
size: NA
J: TRBJ1-4
V: TRBV6-1
DNA: TGTGCCAGCAGTGAAAACGGGGGTGGGGAAAAACTGTTTTTT
CDR3: CASSENGGGEKLFF

D: NA
size: NA
J: TRBJ1-3
V: TRBV16
DNA: TGTGCCAGCAGCCAAATGCGGGTTGACTCTGGAAACACCATATATTTT
CDR3: CASSQMRVDSGNTIYF

D: TRBD1
size: NA
J: TRBJ1-2
V: TRBV6-5
DNA: TGTGCCAGCAGACCCGGACAGGCGGAGATCTATGGCTACACCTTC
CDR3: CASRPGQAEIYGYTF

D: NA
size: NA
J: TRBJ2-1
V: TRBV4-3
DNA: TGCGCCAGCAGCCAAGATTGGGCAGTAACCTACAATGAGCAGTTCTTC
CDR3: CASSQDWAVTYNEQFF

D: NA
size: NA
J: TRBJ2-2
V: TRBV10-2
DNA: TGCGCCACGGGGACTTTGTTCACCGGGGAGCTGTTTTTT
CDR3: CATGTLFTGELFF

D: TRBD2
size: NA
J: TRBJ2-1
V: TRBV27
DNA: TGTGCCAGCAGTTTAAAGCTAGCGGACTTCTGGAATGAGCAGTTCTTC
CDR3: CASSLKLADFWNEQFF

D: TRBD1
size: NA
J: TRBJ1-4
V: TRBV5-1
DNA: TGCGCCAGCGGGCTGACAGGGTCTAATGAAAAACTGTTTTTT
CDR3: CASGLTGSNEKLFF

D: NA
size: NA
J: TRBJ1-2
V: TRBV29-1
DNA: TGCAGCGTTGAAGACCCAGGGGCCTATGGCTACACCTTC
CDR3: CSVEDPGAYGYTF

D: NA
size: NA
J: TRBJ2-1
V: TRBV20-1
DNA: TGCAGTGCGAGTACTAGCTATGAGCAGTTCTTC
CDR3: CSASTSYEQFF

D: TRBD1
size: few
J: TRBJ2-2
V: TRBV5-1
DNA: TGCGCCAGCAGCCTCACAGGGGCGAACACCGGGGAGCTGTTTTTT
CDR3: CASSLTGANTGELFF

D: NA
size: NA
J: TRBJ1-5
V: TRBV4-3
DNA: TGCGCCAGCAGCCAAGACAGGGTGGGCAATCAGCCCCAGCATTTT
CDR3: CASSQDRVGNQPQHF

D: NA
size: NA
J: TRBJ1-2
V: TRBV4-1
DNA: TGCGCCAGCAGCCAAGCAGGGCAGGGGCTCGATGGCTACACCTTC
CDR3: CASSQAGQGLDGYTF

D: NA
size: NA
J: TRBJ1-1
V: TRBV5-1
DNA: TGCGCCAGCAGCCCAACAATGGCGAACACTGAAGCTTTCTTT
CDR3: CASSPTMANTEAFF

D: NA
size: many
J: TRBJ1-2
V: TRBV4-1
DNA: TGCGCCAGCAGCCAATCTCTTCGGGGGAGCGCCCTGGGAGGCTACACCTTC
CDR3: CASSQSLRGSALGGYTF

D: TRBD1
size: NA
J: TRBJ1-2
V: TRBV6-5
DNA: TGTGCCAGCAGTTACCTGGGACAGGGAGACTATGGCTACACCTTC
CDR3: CASSYLGQGDYGYTF

D: NA
size: NA
J: TRBJ2-5
V: TRBV14
DNA: TGTGCCAGCAGCCAAGAAACTAGATTTCGCGCAGAGACCCAGTACTTC
CDR3: CASSQETRFRAETQYF

D: TRBD2
size: few
J: TRBJ2-1
V: TRBV6-2/TRBV6-3
DNA: TGTGCCAGCAGTTATACTAGCGGGAGTTCCTACAATGAGCAGTTCTTC
CDR3: CASSYTSGSSYNEQFF

D: NA
size: once
J: TRBJ2-1
V: TRBV24-1
DNA: TGTGCCACCAGTGATTCGACTCGAGGAGTGTACAATGAGCAGTTCTTC
CDR3: CATSDSTRGVYNEQFF

D: NA
size: NA
J: TRBJ2-7
V: TRBV28
DNA: TGTGCCAGCAGTTTTGTAGCGGAGCCTTCCTACGAGCAGTACTTC
CDR3: CASSFVAEPSYEQYF

D: TRBD1
size: few
J: TRBJ1-4
V: TRBV12-3/TRBV12-4
DNA: TGTGCCAGCAGCTGGGGACAGGGGGAAAAACTGTTTTTT
CDR3: CASSWGQGEKLFF

D: TRBD1
size: NA
J: TRBJ2-3
V: TRBV4-1
DNA: TGCGCCAGCAGCCAAGGGGACAGGGGTGAGACAGATACGCAGTATTTT
CDR3: CASSQGDRGETDTQYF